The 31 T cell receptor beta chains given below trace back to one sample, sequenced in a study of cytomegalovirus exposure and HLA in healthy donors. 13 Jbeta primers and 60 Vbeta primers were used for the PCR. Some clones are missing from TCRdb's copy, which holds only in-frame ones; the method was immunoSEQ multiplex PCR. Here the sample spans approximately 150,000 clones, around 74% being singletons. What was sequenced was PBMCs. Source of these receptors: a man aged 50 to 60 in good health and CMV-seropositive.

V and J are TRBV30 and TRBJ2-1; the D is unclear. Germline CDR1 is GTSNPN and CDR2 is SVGIG (reference sequence). This CDR3 contains 11 residues. V lost 2 bases, J lost 7 bases, and 6 bases lay in between. The chain's CDR3 is CAWSSINEQFF. CDR3 sequence (DNA): TGTGCCTGGAGTTCCATTAATGAGCAGTTCTTC.

The chain combines TRBV2 with TRBJ2-3; D possibly corresponds to TRBD1 (6 bases). CDR3 length equals 14 residues. Germline V CDR1 and CDR2: SNHLY, FYNNEI. V gave up 5 bases and J gave up 4 bases, with 13 bases separating them. The CDR3: CASSQQGRADTQYF. As DNA, the CDR3 is TGTGCCAGCAGTCAACAGGGTAGGGCAGATACGCAGTATTTT.

This clone was detected only once. This chain's CDR3 is CASSQTGPEGTEAFF. The CDR3 region has the DNA TGTGCCAGTAGTCAGACAGGGCCCGAAGGCACTGAAGCTTTCTTT. The gene calls are TRBV19 and TRBJ1-1; 7 nucleotides agree with TRBD1. Germline V gene lookup returns CDR1 LNHDA and CDR2 SQIVND (reference sequence). V shed 5 bases and J 4 bases; nucleotides not matched to a gene: 10. This CDR3 has 15 residues.

The chain joins TRBV2 to TRBJ2-7; 9 positions match TRBD2. V was pared by 7 bases and J by 4 bases, with 8 bases of the junction left unmatched. Germline loops: CDR1 SNHLY, CDR2 FYNNEI. The CDR3 runs to 14 residues. The CDR3 sequence: CASNRLAEEYEQYF. The DNA for the CDR3 is TGTGCCAGCAATAGACTAGCGGAGGAATACGAGCAGTACTTC.

J is TRBJ2-1 and V is TRBV6-5; 9 positions match TRBD2. J gave up 8 bases and V 7 bases, and 6 bases lay outside the gene matches. This CDR3 spans 13 amino acids. Germline lookup yields CDR1 MNHEY and CDR2 SVGAGI. The CDR3 is CASTRGRDDEQFF. CDR3 sequence (DNA): TGTGCCAGCACGCGCGGGAGGGATGATGAGCAGTTCTTC.

V usage is TRBV9 and J usage is TRBJ2-1, with 14 bases that match TRBD2. The CDR3 covers 17 residues. V lost 4 bases, J lost 8 bases, and 11 bases stayed unmatched. Germline CDR1 reads SGDLS; CDR2 reads YYNGEE. The DNA of the CDR3 is TGTGCCAGCAGCCCGGGACTAGCGGGAGTGGAGGGACATGAGCAGTTCTTC. Protein sequence: CASSPGLAGVEGHEQFF.

This clone was counted between two and nine times. This chain joins TRBV19 and TRBJ2-1; 10 positions match TRBD2. Germline trimming cut 8 bases from V and 6 bases from J; bases unmatched to any gene: 7. The germline V gene has CDR1 LNHDA and CDR2 SQIVND (reference sequence). The CDR3 has 14 residues. In DNA, the CDR3 is TGTGCCAGTCGGACTAGCGGAGGCCCCAATGAGCAGTTCTTC. This translates into CASRTSGGPNEQFF. The full variable domain, its missing parts supplied by reference TRBV19 and TRBJ2-1, is DGGITQSPKYLFRKEGQNVTLSCEQNLNHDAMYWYRQDPGQGLRLIYYSQIVNDFQKGDIAEGYSVSREKKESFPLTVTSAQKNPTAFYLCASRTSGGPNEQFFGPGTRLTVL.

The chain has TRBV7-9 and TRBJ2-6; D is possibly TRBD2 (5 bases). The CDR3 contains 18 residues. Germline V gene lookup returns CDR1 SEHNR and CDR2 FQNEAQ (reference sequence). With 3 bases removed from V and 4 bases from J, the gap between germline ends came to 19 bases. The CDR3 sequence is CASSFGLQPGVGANVLTF. The DNA for the CDR3 is TGTGCCAGCAGCTTCGGGTTGCAACCCGGGGTGGGGGCCAACGTCCTGACTTTC.

This chain uses TRBV28 with TRBJ2-3; 8 nucleotides agree with TRBD2. The CDR3 totals 17 residues. Germline values: CDR1 MDHEN, CDR2 SYDVKM. The trim removed 3 bases at V and 0 bases at J, leaving 8 bases unmatched. The CDR3 sequence is CASSLIGGRLSTDTQYF. In DNA, the CDR3 is TGTGCCAGCAGTTTGATAGGCGGGAGGCTAAGCACAGATACGCAGTATTTT.

This clone has more than one count but fewer than ten. The CDR3: CATLTKLRVNYGYTF. CDR3 in DNA: TGTGCCACACTCACAAAACTCCGGGTGAACTATGGCTACACCTTC. This chain joins TRBV6-6 and TRBJ1-2; the D is unclear. Trimming took 10 bases from V and 2 from J, leaving 20 bases between them. This CDR3 region has 15 residues. Germline loops: CDR1 MNHNY, CDR2 SVGAGI (reference sequence).

V and J are TRBV28 and TRBJ2-7; 12 bases line up with TRBD2. CDR1 MDHEN and CDR2 SYDVKM come from the germline V gene. The CDR3 sequence is 14 residues long. The V gene end was trimmed by 6 bases and the J gene end by 2 bases; junction bases not matched to a gene: 2. The CDR3, as DNA: TGTGCCAGCAGCCGACTAGCGGGAGCCTACGAGCAGTACTTC. This gives the protein CASSRLAGAYEQYF. Based on the CDR3 plus reference TRBV28 and TRBJ2-7, the full variable domain is DVKVTQSSRYLVKRTGEKVFLECVQDMDHENMFWYRQDPGLGLRLIYFSYDVKMKEKGDIPEGYSVSREKKERFSLILESASTNQTSMYLCASSRLAGAYEQYFGPGTRLTVT.

J is TRBJ2-7 and V is TRBV28; D gene unclear. In germline, CDR1 is MDHEN, CDR2 SYDVKM. V was cut by 4 bases and J by 2 bases, with 6 bases left in between. The CDR3 length is 12 residues. The CDR3 region has the DNA TGTGCCAGCAGTTCGTCCCCCTACGAGCAGTACTTC. Translating it yields CASSSSPYEQYF.

This clone was observed a single time. The rearrangement uses TRBV7-8 and TRBJ2-1; TRBD1 might be the D (6 bases). The ends were cut back, 5 bases at V and 0 bases at J, with 14 bases in the middle. The CDR3 runs 16 residues. The germline CDR1 and CDR2 sequences are SGHVS and FQNEAQ. The CDR3 reads CASSLHRAHSYNEQFF. The CDR3 DNA reads as TGTGCCAGCAGCCTACACAGGGCCCACTCCTACAATGAGCAGTTCTTC.

This chain links TRBV19 with TRBJ2-2; tentatively, D is TRBD1 (6 bases). Germline assignment: CDR1 LNHDA and CDR2 SQIVND (reference sequence). V lost 1 base to trimming and J lost 4 bases, with 10 bases between them. The CDR3 totals 15 residues. As DNA, the CDR3 is TGTGCCAGTAGTATAGTCAGGGGAGCCACCGGGGAGCTGTTTTTT. Its protein is CASSIVRGATGELFF.

CDR3 coding DNA: TGCGCCAGCAGTGCCGGGATACCTGCAGATACGCAGTATTTT. It is translated as CASSAGIPADTQYF. The chain joins TRBV10-2 to TRBJ2-3, with a weak D call TRBD2 (5 bases). Germline CDR1 and CDR2: WSHSY and SAAADI. Trimming took 4 bases from V and 4 from J, leaving 12 bases between them. The CDR3 spans 14 residues.

This sequence joins TRBV6-6 and TRBJ2-7; TRBD1 matches 10 bases. This CDR3 is 15 amino acids long. Trimming removed 5 bases from V and 5 bases from J; junction bases left unmatched: 9. Per germline, CDR1 MNHNY and CDR2 SVGAGI (reference sequence). This CDR3 is CASSQSGTGAHEQYF. The CDR3 bases are TGTGCCAGCAGTCAGTCCGGGACAGGGGCCCACGAGCAGTACTTC.

The chain is built from TRBV2 and TRBJ2-1, with 8 bases aligning to TRBD1. This CDR3 has 12 amino acids. The germline V gene has CDR1 SNHLY and CDR2 FYNNEI. V lost 2 bases, J lost 15 bases, and 6 bases stayed unmatched. CDR3 amino acids: CASSETRGLGFF. For the CDR3, the DNA is TGTGCCAGCAGTGAAACCAGGGGGCTAGGGTTCTTC.

This chain links TRBV28 with TRBJ2-5; 7 nucleotides align to TRBD1. The J call is doubtful: the DNA matches TRBJ2-7 better. The V gene's germline CDR1 is MDHEN and CDR2 SYDVKM. CDR3 length equals 16 residues. In DNA form, the CDR3 reads TGTGCCAGCAGTTCAATCCCCGGGACAGCCACCTACGAGCAGTACTTC. It specifies CASSSIPGTATYEQYF.

This clone was observed a handful of times. Other DNA variants within this sample encode the same CDR3. V is TRBV27 and J is TRBJ2-2; tentative D call: TRBD1 (5 bases). The V gene's germline CDR1 is MNHEY and CDR2 SMNVEV (reference sequence). Deletions cut 6 bases from V and 4 bases from J, with 9 bases between. CDR3 length equals 13 residues. The CDR3 sequence: CASRRTSTGELFF. CDR3 nucleotides: TGTGCCAGCAGGCGGACATCCACCGGGGAGCTGTTTTTT.

The chain's CDR3 is CASSLVGTSQETQYF. In DNA, the CDR3 is TGCGCCAGCAGCTTGGTCGGGACAAGCCAAGAGACCCAGTACTTC. The chain has TRBV5-1 and TRBJ2-5, with D possibly being TRBD1 (6 bases). Germline loops: CDR1 SGHRS, CDR2 YFSETQ. CDR3 length: 15 residues. Trimming removed 0 bases from V and 1 base from J, with 10 bases in between.

CDR3 in DNA: TGTGCCAGCGGAAGGGACAGTAGGTATGAAAAACTGTTTTTT. It codes for CASGRDSRYEKLFF. J is TRBJ1-4 and V is TRBV28; TRBD1 agrees at 7 bases. Germline V gene data show CDR1 as MDHEN and CDR2 as SYDVKM. The CDR3 covers 14 residues. Trimming took 8 bases from V and 6 from J; bases not matched to a gene: 9.

V is TRBV5-4 and J is TRBJ1-6; TRBD1 matches at 10 bases. CDR1 and CDR2 from the germline V gene are SGHNT and YYREEE (reference sequence). The CDR3 spans 14 residues. Unmatched junction bases numbered 4, after V lost 3 bases and J lost 10 bases. The CDR3 region is CASSWDRGESPLHF. Here the CDR3 DNA reads TGTGCCAGCAGCTGGGACAGGGGAGAGTCACCCCTCCACTTT. The variable domain in full, with the rest retrieved from reference TRBV5-4 and TRBJ1-6, is ETGVTQSPTHLIKTRGQQVTLRCSSQSGHNTVSWYQQALGQGPQFIFQYYREEENGRGNFPPRFSGLQFPNYSSELNVNALELDDSALYLCASSWDRGESPLHFGNGTRLTVT.

The CDR3 DNA reads TGTGCCAGTAGTTCGGCAGCGATGGAAAGCACAGATACGCAGTATTTT. It yields the protein CASSSAAMESTDTQYF. The chain carries TRBV19 and TRBJ2-3; D ambiguous. Per germline, CDR1 LNHDA and CDR2 SQIVND (reference sequence). The V gene lost 5 bases and the J gene lost 0 bases, with 15 bases spanning the gap. This CDR3 has 16 residues. The variable domain in full, completed from reference TRBV19 and TRBJ2-3, reads DGGITQSPKYLFRKEGQNVTLSCEQNLNHDAMYWYRQDPGQGLRLIYYSQIVNDFQKGDIAEGYSVSREKKESFPLTVTSAQKNPTAFYLCASSSAAMESTDTQYFGPGTRLTVL.

This clone occurred once. V usage is TRBV6-1 and J usage is TRBJ2-2; TRBD2 matches at 7 bases. This CDR3 has 15 residues. CDR1 and CDR2 (germline): MNHNS, SASEGT. The V segment lost 11 bases and the J segment 1 base; nucleotides outside the gene matches: 10. CDR3 protein: CASRWLAENTGELFF. The CDR3 DNA sequence: TGTGCCTCCCGTTGGCTAGCGGAGAACACCGGGGAGCTGTTTTTT.

The chain uses TRBV30 and TRBJ2-5, with TRBD2 as a possible D gene (5 bases). CDR1 and CDR2 (germline): GTSNPN, SVGIG (reference sequence). This CDR3 contains 14 residues. V was pared by 2 bases and J by 2 bases, with 12 bases between. The CDR3 coding sequence is TGTGCCTGGAGTTTTATCCGGGGACAAGAGACCCAGTACTTC. Its protein is CAWSFIRGQETQYF. Full variable domain (missing parts from reference TRBV30 and TRBJ2-5): SQTIHQWPATLVQPVGSPLSLECTVEGTSNPNLYWYRQAAGRGLQLLFYSVGIGQISSEVPQNLSASRPQDRQFILSSKKLLLSDSGFYLCAWSFIRGQETQYFGPGTRLLVL.

The rearrangement uses TRBV6-6 and TRBJ2-1, with TRBD2 identical over 8 bases. V was pared by 5 bases and J by 5 bases, with 8 bases of the junction left unmatched. This CDR3 is built from 15 residues. CDR1 and CDR2 from the germline V gene are MNHNY and SVGAGI (reference sequence). CDR3: CASSPGLGANNEQFF. CDR3 sequence (DNA): TGTGCCAGCAGTCCGGGACTAGGGGCTAACAATGAGCAGTTCTTC.

The chain has TRBV28 and TRBJ1-1; perhaps TRBD1 as D (5 bases). This CDR3 spans 17 amino acids. V gave up 4 bases and J gave up 1 base, with 19 bases separating them. The V gene's germline CDR1 is MDHEN and CDR2 SYDVKM. CDR3 loop: CASSSGDLGRRNTEAFF. In nucleotides, the CDR3 is TGTGCCAGCAGTTCGGGGGACCTGGGGCGGAGGAACACTGAAGCTTTCTTT.

The rearrangement links TRBV5-1 to TRBJ1-4; 7 bases agree with TRBD1. V shed 2 bases, J shed 4 bases, and the junction held 2 bases outside the gene matches. CDR1 is SGHRS and CDR2 is YFSETQ in the germline V gene. CDR3 size: 14 residues. CDR3: CASSFTGDNEKLFF. In DNA form, the CDR3 reads TGCGCCAGCAGCTTTACAGGGGATAATGAAAAACTGTTTTTT. The whole variable domain, remainder taken from reference TRBV5-1 and TRBJ1-4, is KAGVTQTPRYLIKTRGQQVTLSCSPISGHRSVSWYQQTPGQGLQFLFEYFSETQRNKGNFPGRFSGRQFSNSRSEMNVSTLELGDSALYLCASSFTGDNEKLFFGSGTQLSVL.

In this sample, this clone turned up a few times. This rearrangement joins TRBV19 to TRBJ2-3; the match to TRBD1 covers 8 bases. V was clipped by 3 bases and J by 2 bases; unmatched bases: 7. Germline assignment: CDR1 LNHDA and CDR2 SQIVND (reference sequence). The CDR3 extends over 16 amino acids. The CDR3 bases are TGTGCCAGTAGTATTAAGGCAGGGGGCTACACAGATACGCAGTATTTT. Its translation is CASSIKAGGYTDTQYF.

This clone has only one observation. The V and J genes are TRBV11-1 and TRBJ2-1; 9 bases map to TRBD1. From germline, CDR1 is SGHAT and CDR2 FQDESV (reference sequence). The CDR3 is 15 residues long. J lost 7 bases, V lost 5 bases, and 9 bases had no gene match. DNA for the CDR3: TGTGCCAGCAGCCTCGGGACAGGGATTGGAAATGAGCAGTTCTTC. The encoded protein is CASSLGTGIGNEQFF.

J is TRBJ1-4 and V is TRBV5-1; TRBD1 agrees at 8 bases. Germline V CDR1 and CDR2: SGHRS, YFSETQ. The CDR3 extends over 14 amino acids. V was clipped by 2 bases and J by 8 bases; unmatched bases: 5. The CDR3 sequence: CASSLGQGIEKLFF. The CDR3, as DNA: TGCGCCAGCAGCTTAGGACAGGGAATCGAAAAACTGTTTTTT.